Given below is one T cell receptor (beta chain) in context. The data originate from a study of blood T cell repertoires in COVID-19. Whole-study context: Nucleic acid was either cDNA or gDNA, and it came from T cells, B-cell-depleted T cells, or PBMCs.

Only in-frame clones appear in the TCRdb table, and some are missing; sequencing was by immunoSEQ multiplex PCR. The sample records about 120,000 clones, roughly four fifths being singletons. The origin of this receptor is a human donor in a cohort sampled during active COVID-19. Sequenced material: peripheral blood.

CDR3 DNA sequence: TGTGCCAGCAGTTACGGACAGGCCGATAATTCACCCCTCCACTTT. Protein: CASSYGQADNSPLHF. The chain is built from TRBV6-6 and TRBJ1-6; 7 bases fit TRBD1. The CDR3 covers 15 residues. CDR1 is MNHNY, CDR2 SVGAGI, per germline (reference sequence). With 2 bases clipped from V and 5 bases from J, the junction kept 3 bases outside the gene matches.